This T cell receptor (beta chain) was identified during a study of response to subunit inactivated influenza vaccine. The germline gives CDR1 SGHAT, CDR2 FQNNGV. V dropped 1 base and J dropped 6 bases, with 13 bases sitting between them. CDR3 length: 15 residues. TCRdb re-called the RT-PCR reads with MiXCR, one entry per CDR3 protein. This table has 530,000 or so distinct CDR3 sequences, roughly 10% appearing once. This clonotype turned up a few times. What it binds is not known. Study outcomes and limitations: Authors proposed each seasonal influenza vaccination draws in few new T cells.

The sequencing here drew on PBMCs from blood, taken on the day of vaccination. The source is a man aged 50 or older who received an inactivated influenza vaccine. The rearrangement uses TRBV11-2 and TRBJ1-5; D unclear. CDR3 bases: TGTGCCAGCAGCTTAGTTAGTGGGAATGGTCAGCCCCAGCATTTT. This translates into CASSLVSGNGQPQHF. Filled out from reference TRBV11-2 and TRBJ1-5, the complete variable domain reads EAGVAQSPRYKIIEKRQSVAFWCNPISGHATLYWYQQILGQGPKLLIQFQNNGVVDDSQLPKDRFSAERLKGVDSTLKIQPAKLEDSAVYLCASSLVSGNGQPQHFGDGTRLSIL.